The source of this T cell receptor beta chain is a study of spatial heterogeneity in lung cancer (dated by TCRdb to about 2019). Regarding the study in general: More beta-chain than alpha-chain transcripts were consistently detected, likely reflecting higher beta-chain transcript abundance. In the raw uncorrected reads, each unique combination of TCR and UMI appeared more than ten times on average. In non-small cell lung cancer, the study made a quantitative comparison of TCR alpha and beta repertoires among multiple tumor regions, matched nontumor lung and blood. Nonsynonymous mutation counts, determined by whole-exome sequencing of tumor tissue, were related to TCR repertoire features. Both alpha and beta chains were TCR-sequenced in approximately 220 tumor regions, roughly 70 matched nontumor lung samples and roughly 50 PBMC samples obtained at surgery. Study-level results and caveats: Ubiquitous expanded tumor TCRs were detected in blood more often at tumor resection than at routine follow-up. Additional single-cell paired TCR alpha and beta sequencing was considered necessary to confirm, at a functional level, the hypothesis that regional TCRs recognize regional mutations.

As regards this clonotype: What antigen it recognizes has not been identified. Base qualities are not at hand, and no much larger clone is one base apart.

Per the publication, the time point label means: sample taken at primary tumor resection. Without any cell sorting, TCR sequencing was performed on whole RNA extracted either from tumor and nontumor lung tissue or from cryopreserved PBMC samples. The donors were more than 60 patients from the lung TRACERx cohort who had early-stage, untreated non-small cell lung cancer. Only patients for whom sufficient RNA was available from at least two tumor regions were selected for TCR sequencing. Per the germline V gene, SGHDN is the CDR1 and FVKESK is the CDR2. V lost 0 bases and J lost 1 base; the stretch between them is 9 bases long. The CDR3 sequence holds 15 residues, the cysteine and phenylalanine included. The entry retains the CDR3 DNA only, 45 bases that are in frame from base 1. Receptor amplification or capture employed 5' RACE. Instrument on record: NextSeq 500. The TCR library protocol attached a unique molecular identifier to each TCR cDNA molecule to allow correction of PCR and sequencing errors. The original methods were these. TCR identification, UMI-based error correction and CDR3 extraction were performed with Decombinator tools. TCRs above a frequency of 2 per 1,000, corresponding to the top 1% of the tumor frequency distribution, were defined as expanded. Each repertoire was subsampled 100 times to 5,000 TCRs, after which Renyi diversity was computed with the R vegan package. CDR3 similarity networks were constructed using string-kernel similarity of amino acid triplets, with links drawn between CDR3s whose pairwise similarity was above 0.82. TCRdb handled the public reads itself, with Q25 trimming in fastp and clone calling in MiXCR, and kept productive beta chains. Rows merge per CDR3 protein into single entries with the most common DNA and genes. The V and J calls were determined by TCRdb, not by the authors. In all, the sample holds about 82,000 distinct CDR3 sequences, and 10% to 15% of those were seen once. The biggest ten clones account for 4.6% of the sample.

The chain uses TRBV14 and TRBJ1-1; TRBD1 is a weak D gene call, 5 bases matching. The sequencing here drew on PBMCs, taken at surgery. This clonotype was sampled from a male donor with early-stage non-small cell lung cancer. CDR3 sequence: CASSQDRGTNTEAFF. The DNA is TGTGCCAGCAGCCAAGATCGCGGGACGAACACTGAAGCTTTCTTT.